These 28 T cell receptor beta chains were sequenced from one sample in a study of blood T cells in healthy people across ages. Primed by a sample-barcoded 5' primer and a J-beta primer mix, a second PCR proceeded for roughly 6 to 12 cycles. From the 5' RACE reads, TCRdb called clonotypes with MiXCR, one entry per CDR3 protein. In the table there are 800,000 to 950,000 distinct CDR3 sequences, under 35% of which are singletons. These data also formed part of another study, on T cells of mothers and their children.

Sequenced sample: blood. Every receptor here comes from a woman between 40 and 55 years old in good health.

For this clonotype: This clone may be a read error of a much larger clone one base away. The genes are TRBV11-2 and TRBJ2-1, with D uncertain. Germline assignment: CDR1 SGHAT and CDR2 FQNNGV. The CDR3 sequence is 16 residues long. The CDR3 region is CASSVDSGRTYNEQFF. The CDR3 nucleotides are TGTGCCAGCAGCGTAGATTCGGGCCGGACCTACAATGAGCAGTTCTTC.

This clonotype was observed at least ten times. This chain links TRBV7-2 with TRBJ2-7, with 8 bases that match TRBD2. Germline-derived CDR1 and CDR2 are SGHTA and FQGNSA. This CDR3 spans 16 amino acids. V shed 1 base and J 2 bases; nucleotides not matched to a gene: 7. DNA of the CDR3: TGTGCCAGCAGCTTAGGGGGACTAGGAAATGCCTACGAGCAGTACTTC. Amino acid sequence: CASSLGGLGNAYEQYF.

In this sample, this clonotype turned up many times. This chain connects TRBV7-2 to TRBJ2-7; a possible D gene is TRBD2 (7 bases). The CDR3 spans 12 residues. Germline assignment: CDR1 SGHTA and CDR2 FQGNSA. Trimming stripped 8 bases from V and 4 bases from J, with 12 bases between. The CDR3 sequence is CASGGAGYEQYF. The CDR3 DNA follows: TGTGCCAGCGGGGGGGCAGGTTACGAGCAGTACTTC.

This clonotype was observed a handful of times. The rearrangement joins TRBV3-1 to TRBJ2-1, with 8 bases matching TRBD1. Germline CDR1 and CDR2: LGHDT and YNNKEL (reference sequence). This CDR3 has 13 residues. This chain's CDR3 is CTTLPGQGDEQFF. CDR3 in DNA: TGTACCACCTTACCCGGACAGGGCGATGAGCAGTTCTTC.

This clonotype occurred many times. The chain has TRBV5-1 and TRBJ2-7; 7 nucleotides line up with TRBD1. CDR3 length: 15 amino acids. CDR1 SGHRS and CDR2 YFSETQ come from the germline V gene. J was trimmed by 2 bases and V by 1 base; bases with no gene match: 6. CDR3 sequence: CASSLQGTATYEQYF. The CDR3 DNA is TGCGCCAGCAGCTTGCAAGGGACAGCTACCTACGAGCAGTACTTC.

In its sample, this clonotype was seen a few times. The CDR3 bases are TGTGCCAGCCGTCGGGGCTACGAGCAGTACTTC. The encoded protein is CASRRGYEQYF. The V call is TRBV2, the J call TRBJ2-7; tentatively, D is TRBD2 (5 bases). The germline gives CDR1 SNHLY, CDR2 FYNNEI. The CDR3 is 11 amino acids. Trimming shortened V by 8 bases and J by 3 bases, and 8 bases separated the two germline ends.

The chain has TRBV6-1 and TRBJ2-5, with D perhaps being TRBD1 or TRBD2 (5 bases each). V lost 0 bases to trimming and J lost 5 bases, with 19 bases between them. The germline V gene encodes CDR1 MNHNS and CDR2 SASEGT. The CDR3 spans 17 residues. This CDR3 is CASSEAFGWGTQETQYF. CDR3 sequence (DNA): TGTGCCAGCAGTGAAGCATTCGGGTGGGGGACCCAGGAGACCCAGTACTTC.

This clonotype has more than one count but fewer than ten. CDR3 residues: CASFSSGGASNEQFF. The DNA of the CDR3 is TGTGCCAGCTTCTCCAGCGGGGGGGCGTCTAATGAGCAGTTCTTC. This chain uses TRBV7-9 with TRBJ2-1; 10 bases line up with TRBD2. The CDR3 contains 15 residues. Germline values: CDR1 SEHNR, CDR2 FQNEAQ (reference sequence). V lost 8 bases, J lost 7 bases, and 11 bases stayed unmatched.

The table lists this clonotype with a few counts. DNA for the CDR3: TGTGCCAGCAGTTTTGCGCCTTCGGGCCAGCCCCAGCATTTT. Its translation is CASSFAPSGQPQHF. The chain carries TRBV28 and TRBJ1-5; D gene ambiguous. Germline V gene lookup returns CDR1 MDHEN and CDR2 SYDVKM. The CDR3 length is 14 residues. Trimming shortened V by 3 bases and J by 7 bases, and 13 bases separated the two germline ends.

Ten or more counts support this clonotype. The chain employs TRBV6-6 and TRBJ1-4; D uncertain. The CDR3 sequence is 11 residues long. Germline CDR1 is MNHNY and CDR2 is SVGAGI (reference sequence). Trimming left V 8 bases short and J 5 bases short, with 6 bases between. The CDR3 reads CASSQNEKLFF. The CDR3 bases are TGTGCCAGCTCCCAGAATGAAAAACTGTTTTTT.

In regard to this clonotype: One end of the junction varies from germline; a read error may be responsible. This sequence joins TRBV27 and TRBJ2-5, with 7 bases aligning to TRBD2. This CDR3 comprises 16 residues. CDR1 and CDR2 from the germline V gene are MNHEY and SMNVEV (reference sequence). CDR3 loop: CTSSLLGGGFQETQYF. The CDR3 nucleotides read TGTACCAGCAGTTTATTGGGGGGGGGATTCCAAGAGACCCAGTACTTC.

The chain is built from TRBV28 and TRBJ1-2, with a weak D call TRBD1 (5 bases). The CDR3 has 14 amino acids. Deletions cut 3 bases from V and 7 bases from J, with 15 bases between. Germline values: CDR1 MDHEN, CDR2 SYDVKM. In nucleotides, the CDR3 is TGTGCCAGCAGTTTTCCGACAGAGGGCTGTGGCTACACCTTC. Translated, it gives CASSFPTEGCGYTF.

This clonotype was counted a few times. J is TRBJ2-1 and V is TRBV5-5; TRBD1 matches 7 bases. This CDR3 has 14 amino acids. From germline, CDR1 is SGHKS and CDR2 YYEKEE (reference sequence). J was trimmed by 9 bases and V by 7 bases; bases with no gene match: 13. The CDR3 is CASFVRDSRGEQFF. In nucleotides, the CDR3 is TGTGCCAGCTTCGTCCGGGACAGTCGCGGTGAGCAGTTCTTC.

This clonotype was detected only a few times. V and J are TRBV20-1 and TRBJ2-7, with 12 bases aligning to TRBD2. This CDR3 is 18 amino acids long. The germline CDR1 and CDR2 sequences are DFQATT and SNEGSKA (reference sequence). J gave up 7 bases and V 6 bases, and 22 bases lay outside the gene matches. CDR3: CSAPTPLAGGTLYNEQYF. Here the CDR3 DNA reads TGCAGTGCCCCCACCCCACTAGCGGGGGGCACCCTCTACAATGAGCAGTACTTC.

This clonotype turned up a few times. Given a much more abundant clone one base away, this may be a read error. As DNA, the CDR3 is TGTGCCGGCAGTCCTTTTCTCGGGACAGGGGCCGACGAGCAGTACTTC. Protein: CAGSPFLGTGADEQYF. The chain recombines TRBV27 with TRBJ2-7; 10 bases map to TRBD1. This CDR3 is built from 16 residues. Germline V CDR1 and CDR2: MNHEY, SMNVEV (reference sequence).

The V gene is TRBV10-3, the J gene TRBJ2-5; TRBD1 matches at 7 bases. Germline V gives CDR1 ENHRY, CDR2 SYGVKD. J gave up 3 bases and V 4 bases, and 2 bases lay outside the gene matches. The CDR3 has 13 residues. CDR3 sequence reads: CAISGTGEETQYF. CDR3 nucleotide sequence: TGTGCCATCAGTGGCACAGGGGAAGAGACCCAGTACTTC.

This clonotype was counted a few times. The chain is built from TRBV7-2 and TRBJ2-1; 8 bases map to TRBD2. Germline V gene data show CDR1 as SGHTA and CDR2 as FQGNSA. V trimming: 5 bases; J trimming: 5 bases; junction bases outside the gene matches: 11. The CDR3 is 16 amino acids. The CDR3 spells CASSITGLAGNNEQFF. The CDR3 DNA reads TGTGCCAGCAGCATTACGGGGCTAGCGGGTAACAATGAGCAGTTCTTC. Full variable domain (rest looked up from reference TRBV7-2 and TRBJ2-1): GAGVSQSPSNKVTEKGKDVELRCDPISGHTALYWYRQSLGQGLEFLIYFQGNSAPDKSGLPSDRFSAERTGGSVSTLTIQRTQQEDSAVYLCASSITGLAGNNEQFFGPGTRLTVL.

J is TRBJ1-1 and V is TRBV7-2; D ambiguous. The germline CDR1 and CDR2 sequences are SGHTA and FQGNSA. This CDR3 comprises 15 residues. Trimming took 5 bases from V and 10 from J, leaving 23 bases between them. The CDR3 region is CASSGQRTDWRGAFF. CDR3 sequence (DNA): TGTGCCAGCAGCGGTCAAAGGACCGACTGGCGTGGAGCTTTCTTT.

The V call is TRBV9, the J call TRBJ2-1, with D uncertain. V was pared by 0 bases and J by 4 bases, with 8 bases between. Looked up from germline, CDR1 is SGDLS and CDR2 is YYNGEE. The CDR3 spans 14 residues. CDR3 DNA sequence: TGTGCCAGCAGCGTAGGGGTAGGGTACAATGAGCAGTTCTTC. This translates into CASSVGVGYNEQFF.

In this sample, this clonotype turned up a few times. This chain uses TRBV3-1 with TRBJ1-1; a possible D gene is TRBD1 (6 bases). This CDR3 has 14 amino acids. V was cut by 5 bases and J by 5 bases, with 15 bases left in between. Germline V gives CDR1 LGHDT, CDR2 YNNKEL (reference sequence). CDR3 in DNA: TGTGCCAGCAGCTCCCGGGACATAGGAACTGAAGCTTTCTTT. Its translation: CASSSRDIGTEAFF.

This clonotype was counted at least ten times. This chain connects TRBV15 to TRBJ1-1; 7 bases agree with TRBD1. In germline, CDR1 is LNHNV, CDR2 YYDKDF (reference sequence). V was clipped by 7 bases and J by 7 bases; unmatched bases: 6. CDR3 length: 12 amino acids. CDR3 in DNA: TGTGCCACCAACCCAGGGGGAGGTGAAGCTTTCTTT. Protein product: CATNPGGGEAFF.

The rearrangement links TRBV15 to TRBJ2-1, with D possibly being TRBD1 (5 bases). Trimming removed 3 bases at V and 5 bases at J, with 11 bases between. Germline V lookup: CDR1 LNHNV, CDR2 YYDKDF (reference sequence). The CDR3 contains 14 residues. The CDR3 bases are TGTGCCACCAGCAGTACAGGACCCAACAATGAGCAGTTCTTC. It translates to CATSSTGPNNEQFF.

This clonotype has a count of ten or more. This chain uses TRBV20-1 with TRBJ2-1; 8 nucleotides line up with TRBD2. Germline V gene data show CDR1 as DFQATT and CDR2 as SNEGSKA (reference sequence). After removal of 3 bases from V and 8 bases from J, the junction contained 6 bases not matched to a gene. The CDR3 runs 13 residues. The CDR3 here is CSARGLGAHEQFF. The CDR3 DNA is TGCAGTGCTAGGGGACTAGGTGCACATGAGCAGTTCTTC.

There are many counts of this clonotype. The chain combines TRBV5-1 with TRBJ1-6; 11 nucleotides agree with TRBD1. The junction had 5 bases not matched to a gene; V was cut back by 4 bases and J by 5 bases. Germline V gives CDR1 SGHRS, CDR2 YFSETQ. The CDR3 has 16 residues. The CDR3 protein is CASSTGQGANNSPLHF. DNA for the CDR3: TGCGCCAGCAGCACCGGACAGGGGGCCAATAATTCACCCCTCCACTTT.

A few counts support this clonotype. The genes are TRBV5-1 and TRBJ1-1, with no clear D. Germline assignment: CDR1 SGHRS and CDR2 YFSETQ. The length of the CDR3 is 13 residues. V lost 3 bases and J lost 1, with 7 bases in between. CDR3 DNA: TGCGCCAGCAGCTGGAATTCGAACACTGAAGCTTTCTTT. Translation: CASSWNSNTEAFF.

This clonotype appeared many times. V and J are TRBV11-2 and TRBJ2-7; 7 bases map to TRBD2. The germline CDR1 and CDR2 sequences are SGHAT and FQNNGV. The length of the CDR3 is 14 residues. V lost 3 bases to trimming and J lost 2 bases; unmatched junction nucleotides: 4. The CDR3 DNA is TGTGCCAGCAGCTTCACCCTAGCGGCCTACGAGCAGTACTTC. It yields the protein CASSFTLAAYEQYF.

V and J are TRBV10-3 and TRBJ2-7; perhaps TRBD2 as D (5 bases). Germline lookup yields CDR1 ENHRY and CDR2 SYGVKD. The CDR3 totals 14 residues. The V and J ends lost 2 bases and 2 bases respectively, with 10 bases between them. The CDR3 bases are TGTGCCATCAGTGAGCGGGGTATCACCTACGAGCAGTACTTC. Translating gives CAISERGITYEQYF.

V and J are TRBV6-1 and TRBJ2-7; the match to TRBD1 covers 10 bases. The germline V gene has CDR1 MNHNS and CDR2 SASEGT. Germline trimming cut 6 bases from V and 4 bases from J; bases unmatched to any gene: 9. The CDR3 contains 15 residues. The CDR3 region is CASSPGQGLRYEQYF. CDR3 nucleotides: TGTGCCAGCAGCCCGGGACAGGGGCTGCGTTACGAGCAGTACTTC.